This T cell receptor beta chain was identified in a study of blood T cell repertoires in COVID-19 (dated by TCRdb to the early 2020s). Study-level background: Samples covering the acute and convalescent phases of COVID-19 were provided by collaborators in the United States, Italy and Spain. The dataset comprised deeply sampled blood TCRbeta repertoires from subjects exposed to, actively infected with, or recovered from COVID-19. Nearly every sample came with metadata listing a de-identified subject ID, COVID-19 status, age in years and sex. The repertoires were released in a freely available public database meant as a resource for research on the immune response to SARS-CoV-2. Where available, HLA class I and class II types were obtained from metadata supplied by the sample provider rather than from assay-based typing. The samples were drawn from the first 160 participants of the ongoing ImmuneRACE study and from 950 to 1,500 subjects provided by 6 global collaborators. The prospective study material was composed of cDNA or gDNA derived from T cells, B-cell-depleted T cells, or PBMCs.

Remarks on this clone: Its recognized antigen is unknown. No quality values exist for individual bases; no much larger clone is one base distant.

Results and caveats for the whole study, not just this receptor: The quantity of clinical and demographic metadata differed by source and by participant and was supplied without curation.

The immunoSEQ Assay, a bias-controlled multiplex PCR, was used to amplify TCRbeta CDR3 regions from genomic DNA. The source study handled its data this way. Within the assay, amplification of reference gene primers was used to estimate how many nucleated cells each sample contained. Sequence reads were collapsed and filtered to measure the absolute abundance of every unique TCRbeta CDR3 rearrangement. For each sample, productive Simpson clonality was calculated by taking the square root of Simpson's diversity index across productive rearrangements. TCRdb's version of the immuneACCESS table is confined to in-frame rearrangements and falls short of the full clone set. An unresolved V gene accounts for under half of the shortfall where checked; the remainder is of unknown origin. The DNA was the basis for D and trimming; V, J and clone size are from that table. Here the sample has more than 150,000 clones; around 87% occur a single time. The ten largest clones capture roughly 2.5% of the sample.

Whole blood was collected in K2EDTA tubes by collaborating institutions according to the institutions' own protocols. Collaborator samples were shipped for TCRbeta analysis as frozen whole blood, isolated PBMCs, or DNA extracted from either sample type. Counted from cysteine to phenylalanine, this CDR3 has 12 amino acids. Just the 36-base CDR3 DNA is kept, in frame starting at base 1. V is clipped by 6 bases and J by 6 bases, and the sequence between their germline boundaries is 12 bases long. The receptor's source is a man aged 35 to 55 with active or convalescent COVID-19. Sequencing input: peripheral blood. The rearranged chain carries TRBV12-3 or TRBV12-4 and TRBJ2-7, with a weak D call of TRBD1 (5 bases match). The CDR3 protein sequence reads: CASRTTGLEQYF. The DNA sequence follows: TGTGCCAGCAGGACCACAGGCCTCGAGCAGTACTTC.